This is a list of T cell receptor beta chains from one sample in a study of shared clonotypes between healthy human individuals. Profiled with immunoSEQ multiplex PCR; TCRdb holds only in-frame clones, not every one. The table lists around 700,000 clones, 73% of them singletons. The sequenced material came from memory CD4+ T cells sorted from blood. The receptors come from a woman in her 30s in good health. Each CDR3 is given with its conserved first and last residue. The order of the fields is D gene, clone size, J gene, V gene, CDR3 DNA, CDR3 protein. The D gene is left open where the match is weak. Clone size appears in some rows only: once, few, many, or a class for an expanded clone.

d_call: .
clone_size: few
j_call: TRBJ2-7
v_call: TRBV5-5
cdr3_nt: TGTGCCAGCAGCTTGGAATATATGGGCCGCGAGCAGTACTTC
cdr3_aa: CASSLEYMGREQYF

d_call: .
clone_size: .
j_call: TRBJ2-7
v_call: TRBV18
cdr3_nt: TGTGCCAGCTCAGAGTCACAGGTATCCGAGCAGTACTTC
cdr3_aa: CASSESQVSEQYF

d_call: .
clone_size: .
j_call: TRBJ2-1
v_call: TRBV6-1
cdr3_nt: TGTGCCAGCAGTGACTACCTCCGGGCGGGTTTTGAGCAGTTCTTC
cdr3_aa: CASSDYLRAGFEQFF

d_call: TRBD1
clone_size: few
j_call: TRBJ1-5
v_call: TRBV6-4
cdr3_nt: TGTGCCAGCAGTGACAGGGGGCTTGGCAATCAGCCCCAGCATTTT
cdr3_aa: CASSDRGLGNQPQHF

d_call: .
clone_size: .
j_call: TRBJ2-5
v_call: TRBV6-6
cdr3_nt: TGTGCCAGCAGAAAAGGACAGAACCAAGAGACCCAGTACTTC
cdr3_aa: CASRKGQNQETQYF

d_call: .
clone_size: few
j_call: TRBJ1-2
v_call: TRBV21-1
cdr3_nt: TGTGCCAGCAGCAAAAGGCAGGGAATAAGAGGCTACACCTTC
cdr3_aa: CASSKRQGIRGYTF

d_call: TRBD2
clone_size: .
j_call: TRBJ2-1
v_call: TRBV19
cdr3_nt: TGTGCCAGTAGTCAATCCGGGACTAGGGGTAACAATGAGCAGTTCTTC
cdr3_aa: CASSQSGTRGNNEQFF

d_call: .
clone_size: .
j_call: TRBJ1-2
v_call: TRBV19
cdr3_nt: TGTGCCAGTAGTATAGCTCCAGGGAATAACTATGGCTACACCTTC
cdr3_aa: CASSIAPGNNYGYTF

d_call: TRBD1
clone_size: few
j_call: TRBJ1-3
v_call: TRBV19
cdr3_nt: TGTGCCAGTAGTTCGGGACAGGGTAAAACTTCTGGAAACACCATATATTTT
cdr3_aa: CASSSGQGKTSGNTIYF

d_call: .
clone_size: many
j_call: TRBJ1-2
v_call: TRBV15
cdr3_nt: TGTGCCACCAGCAGAGATCGGACAGCAACCTATGGCTACACCTTC
cdr3_aa: CATSRDRTATYGYTF

d_call: .
clone_size: .
j_call: TRBJ2-3
v_call: TRBV19
cdr3_nt: TGTGCCAGTAGTAGCTCGTTGGGCACAGATACGCAGTATTTT
cdr3_aa: CASSSSLGTDTQYF

d_call: .
clone_size: .
j_call: TRBJ1-4
v_call: TRBV2
cdr3_nt: TGTGCCAGCAGAGACAAGCTGATAAATGAAAAACTGTTTTTT
cdr3_aa: CASRDKLINEKLFF

d_call: .
clone_size: .
j_call: TRBJ2-7
v_call: TRBV6-5
cdr3_nt: TGTGCCAGCAGTTACTCGGGCCAGTTGGACCACGAGCAGTACTTC
cdr3_aa: CASSYSGQLDHEQYF

d_call: .
clone_size: once
j_call: TRBJ1-1
v_call: TRBV5-1
cdr3_nt: TGCGCCAGCAGCTTGGATATTGGGTACAACGCAAAAGCTTTCTTT
cdr3_aa: CASSLDIGYNAKAFF

d_call: .
clone_size: .
j_call: TRBJ2-1
v_call: TRBV19
cdr3_nt: TGTGCCAGTAGTGGTCCAAGACGCAATGAGCAGTTCTTC
cdr3_aa: CASSGPRRNEQFF

d_call: .
clone_size: .
j_call: TRBJ2-1
v_call: TRBV20-1
cdr3_nt: TGCAGTGCCGGACAGCCCAGGGAGCAGTTCTTC
cdr3_aa: CSAGQPREQFF

d_call: TRBD1
clone_size: .
j_call: TRBJ2-2
v_call: TRBV25-1
cdr3_nt: TGTGCCAGCAGTGAGAGACAGGGGGCCGGGGAGCTGTTTTTT
cdr3_aa: CASSERQGAGELFF

d_call: .
clone_size: .
j_call: TRBJ1-5
v_call: TRBV2
cdr3_nt: TGTGCCAGCAGTGAAGGAGGTAAACAGCCCCAGCATTTT
cdr3_aa: CASSEGGKQPQHF

d_call: TRBD2
clone_size: .
j_call: TRBJ2-2
v_call: TRBV18
cdr3_nt: TGTGCCAGCTCACCCTCGGCGCGGGGGGGCACCGGGGAGCTGTTTTTT
cdr3_aa: CASSPSARGGTGELFF

d_call: .
clone_size: .
j_call: TRBJ2-3
v_call: TRBV28
cdr3_nt: TGTGCCAGCACAAAGGGGCCTCTTGGCGGGGATACGCAGTATTTT
cdr3_aa: CASTKGPLGGDTQYF

d_call: .
clone_size: .
j_call: TRBJ2-2
v_call: TRBV4-1
cdr3_nt: TGCGCCAGCAGCCTAGGCAGGGGGGGGACCGGGGAGCTGTTTTTT
cdr3_aa: CASSLGRGGTGELFF

d_call: TRBD1
clone_size: many
j_call: TRBJ2-2
v_call: TRBV5-1
cdr3_nt: TGCGCCAGCAGCCCCGGGACAGAAAACACCGGGGAGCTGTTTTTT
cdr3_aa: CASSPGTENTGELFF

d_call: .
clone_size: .
j_call: TRBJ1-1
v_call: TRBV5-1
cdr3_nt: TGCGCCAGCACCCCCCTACGGGGGACCGTCACTGAAGCTTTCTTT
cdr3_aa: CASTPLRGTVTEAFF

d_call: .
clone_size: .
j_call: TRBJ1-1
v_call: TRBV27
cdr3_nt: TGTGCCAGCAGTTTATCGGGGACGTGGAACACTGAAGCTTTCTTT
cdr3_aa: CASSLSGTWNTEAFF

d_call: .
clone_size: .
j_call: TRBJ2-1
v_call: TRBV7-8
cdr3_nt: TGTGCCAGCAGAGTTACGGGAGTGCTATACAATGAGCAGTTCTTC
cdr3_aa: CASRVTGVLYNEQFF

d_call: .
clone_size: .
j_call: TRBJ1-2
v_call: TRBV7-9
cdr3_nt: TGTGCCAGCAGCTTAGGGCTAAAGGGAAATTTTTCCTACGGCTACACCTTC
cdr3_aa: CASSLGLKGNFSYGYTF

d_call: .
clone_size: .
j_call: TRBJ2-7
v_call: TRBV11-2
cdr3_nt: TGTGCCAGCAGCCCCCCAGTTAACCCCAAGCAGTACTTC
cdr3_aa: CASSPPVNPKQYF

d_call: .
clone_size: .
j_call: TRBJ2-2
v_call: TRBV6-1
cdr3_nt: TGTGCCAGCAGTGAAGGGGTAGGGAATACCGGGGAGCTGTTTTTT
cdr3_aa: CASSEGVGNTGELFF

d_call: .
clone_size: many
j_call: TRBJ2-1
v_call: TRBV5-1
cdr3_nt: TGCGCCAGCAGCCCGGACAATGAGCAGTTCTTC
cdr3_aa: CASSPDNEQFF

d_call: .
clone_size: .
j_call: TRBJ2-5
v_call: TRBV5-1
cdr3_nt: TGCGCCAGCAGCCCAACCGGGACGGAGGAGACCCAGTACTTC
cdr3_aa: CASSPTGTEETQYF

d_call: .
clone_size: .
j_call: TRBJ1-4
v_call: TRBV6-1
cdr3_nt: TGTGCCAGCAGACAGGGCCCAGCAACTAATGAAAAACTGTTTTTT
cdr3_aa: CASRQGPATNEKLFF

d_call: .
clone_size: .
j_call: TRBJ2-6
v_call: TRBV6-6
cdr3_nt: TGTGCCAGCACCGATTCTGGGGCCAACGTCCTGACTTTC
cdr3_aa: CASTDSGANVLTF

d_call: TRBD2
clone_size: .
j_call: TRBJ2-1
v_call: TRBV20-1
cdr3_nt: TGCAGCACTAGCGGCAACAATGAGCAGTTCTTC
cdr3_aa: CSTSGNNEQFF

d_call: TRBD1
clone_size: .
j_call: TRBJ2-1
v_call: TRBV27
cdr3_nt: TGTGCCACTCGGACAGGGGGCGGGAATGAGCAGTTCTTC
cdr3_aa: CATRTGGGNEQFF

d_call: TRBD1
clone_size: .
j_call: TRBJ2-7
v_call: TRBV4-1
cdr3_nt: TGCGCCACACGAGGGACAGGGGGCTACGAGCAGTACTTC
cdr3_aa: CATRGTGGYEQYF